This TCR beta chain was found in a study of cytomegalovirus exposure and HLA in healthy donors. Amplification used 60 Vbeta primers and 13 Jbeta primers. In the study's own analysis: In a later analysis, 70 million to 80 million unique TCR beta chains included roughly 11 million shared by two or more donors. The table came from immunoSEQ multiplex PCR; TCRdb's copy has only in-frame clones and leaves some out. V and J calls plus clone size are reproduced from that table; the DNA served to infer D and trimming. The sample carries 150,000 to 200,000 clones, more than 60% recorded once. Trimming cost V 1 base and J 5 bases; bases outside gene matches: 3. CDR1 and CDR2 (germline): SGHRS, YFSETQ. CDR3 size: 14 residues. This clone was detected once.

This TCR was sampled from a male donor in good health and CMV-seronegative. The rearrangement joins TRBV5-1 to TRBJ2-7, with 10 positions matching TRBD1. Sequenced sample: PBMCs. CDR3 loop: CASSLSGQGHEQYF. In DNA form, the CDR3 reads TGCGCCAGCAGCTTGTCGGGACAGGGGCACGAGCAGTACTTC.